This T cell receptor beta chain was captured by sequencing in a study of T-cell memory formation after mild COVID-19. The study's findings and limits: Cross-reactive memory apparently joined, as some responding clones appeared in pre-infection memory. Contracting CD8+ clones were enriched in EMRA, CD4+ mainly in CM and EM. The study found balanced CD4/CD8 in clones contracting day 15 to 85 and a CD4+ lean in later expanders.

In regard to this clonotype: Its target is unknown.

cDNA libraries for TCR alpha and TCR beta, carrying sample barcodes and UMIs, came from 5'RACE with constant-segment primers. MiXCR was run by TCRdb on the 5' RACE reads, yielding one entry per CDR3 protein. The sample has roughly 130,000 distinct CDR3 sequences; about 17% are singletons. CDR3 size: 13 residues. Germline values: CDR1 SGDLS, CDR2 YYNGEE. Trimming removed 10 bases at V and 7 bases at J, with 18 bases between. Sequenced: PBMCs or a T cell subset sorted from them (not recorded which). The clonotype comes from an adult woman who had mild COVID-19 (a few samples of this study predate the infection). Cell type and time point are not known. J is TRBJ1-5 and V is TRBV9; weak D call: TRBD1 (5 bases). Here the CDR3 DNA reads TGTGCCTCGGGGGACGGTGCAGGCCAGCCCCAGCATTTT. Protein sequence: CASGDGAGQPQHF.